The 7 T cell receptor beta chains presented below share a single source sample, sequenced in a study of beta chain features in type 1 diabetes. Findings and limits, study-wide: TCRB CDR3 length was moderately but significantly reduced in all four CD4+ subsets of Type 1 diabetes patients.

Sequencing targeted expressed TCRB transcripts, as all isolated RNA had been reverse transcribed. Clones were sequenced by immunoSEQ multiplex PCR, and TCRdb holds only the in-frame ones, with some missing. This sample carries almost 350,000 clones, over 7% of them seen once, and the ten largest clones take around 1%. These TCRs' antigens remain unknown. The sequenced sample consisted of central memory CD4+ T cells from blood. The receptor set was obtained from a man aged 25-45 years with type 1 diabetes.

This clone was detected only a few times. The rearrangement links TRBV7-2 to TRBJ2-7, with 10 bases that match TRBD2. V shed 1 base, J shed 0 bases, and the junction held 6 bases outside the gene matches. There are 17 residues in the CDR3. CDR1 and CDR2 (germline): SGHTA, FQGNSA. CDR3 bases: TGTGCCAGCAGCTTAGGCGGAGCGGGGGGGTTCTCCTACGAGCAGTACTTC. Residues: CASSLGGAGGFSYEQYF.

The V gene is TRBV11-2, the J gene TRBJ2-7, with D hard to call. Trimming stripped 7 bases from V and 0 bases from J, with 13 bases between. Germline assignment: CDR1 SGHAT and CDR2 FQNNGV. This CDR3 contains 14 residues. CDR3 sequence (DNA): TGTGCCAGCAAAATGGGGTTCAGCTCCTACGAGCAGTACTTC. It encodes CASKMGFSSYEQYF.

In this sample, this clone turned up a few times. The genes are TRBV2 and TRBJ2-1; 8 nucleotides agree with TRBD1. The germline V gene has CDR1 SNHLY and CDR2 FYNNEI. The ends lost 3 bases at V and 9 bases at J; junction bases unmatched: 4. The CDR3 consists of 13 residues. CDR3 in DNA: TGTGCCAGCAGTGACCTGACAGGGGTTGAGCAGTTCTTC. Translating gives CASSDLTGVEQFF.

This clone was seen ten or more times. The chain employs TRBV21-1 and TRBJ2-7. TRBV21-1 is described as a pseudogene. This CDR3 is built from 15 residues. CDR3 protein: CASSKAGPPSYEQYF. The CDR3, as DNA: TGTGCCAGCAGCAAAGCAGGGCCCCCCTCCTACGAGCAGTACTTC.

The chain is built from TRBV28 and TRBJ2-1, with a possible D match to TRBD1 (6 bases). The length of the CDR3 is 13 residues. Deletions cut 3 bases from V and 9 bases from J, with 12 bases between. Germline V CDR1 and CDR2: MDHEN, SYDVKM. CDR3 protein: CASSFSQGPEQFF. CDR3 DNA: TGTGCCAGCAGTTTCTCACAGGGCCCTGAGCAGTTCTTC.

In its sample, this clone was seen many times. The chain couples TRBV6-5 to TRBJ1-3, with 7 bases lining up with TRBD1. The CDR3 is made up of 15 amino acids. V trimming: 6 bases; J trimming: 0 bases; junction bases outside the gene matches: 5. CDR1 and CDR2 (germline): MNHEY, SVGAGI. CDR3 coding DNA: TGTGCCAGCAGACCGACAGGGAGCTCTGGAAACACCATATATTTT. It translates to CASRPTGSSGNTIYF.

This clone was seen only a few times. The chain uses TRBV6-5 and TRBJ2-7; 8 bases map to TRBD1. The CDR3 runs to 14 residues. V was clipped by 4 bases and J by 3 bases; unmatched bases: 5. Per germline, CDR1 MNHEY and CDR2 SVGAGI. CDR3 DNA sequence: TGTGCCAGCAGTTCGTCAGGACAGGGCTACGAGCAGTACTTC. Protein product: CASSSSGQGYEQYF.